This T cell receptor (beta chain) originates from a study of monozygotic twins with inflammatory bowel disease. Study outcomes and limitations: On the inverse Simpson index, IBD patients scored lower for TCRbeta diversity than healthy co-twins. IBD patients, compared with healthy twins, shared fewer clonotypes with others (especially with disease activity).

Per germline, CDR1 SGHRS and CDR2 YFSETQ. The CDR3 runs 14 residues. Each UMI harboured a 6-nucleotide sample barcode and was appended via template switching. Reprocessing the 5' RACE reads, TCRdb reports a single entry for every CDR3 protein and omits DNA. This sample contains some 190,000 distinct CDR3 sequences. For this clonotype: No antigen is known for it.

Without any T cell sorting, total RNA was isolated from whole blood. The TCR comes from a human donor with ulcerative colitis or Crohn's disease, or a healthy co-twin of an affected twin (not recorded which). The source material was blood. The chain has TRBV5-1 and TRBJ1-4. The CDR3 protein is CASSSGATNEKLFF. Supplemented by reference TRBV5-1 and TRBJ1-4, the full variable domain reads KAGVTQTPRYLIKTRGQQVTLSCSPISGHRSVSWYQQTPGQGLQFLFEYFSETQRNKGNFPGRFSGRQFSNSRSEMNVSTLELGDSALYLCASSSGATNEKLFFGSGTQLSVL.